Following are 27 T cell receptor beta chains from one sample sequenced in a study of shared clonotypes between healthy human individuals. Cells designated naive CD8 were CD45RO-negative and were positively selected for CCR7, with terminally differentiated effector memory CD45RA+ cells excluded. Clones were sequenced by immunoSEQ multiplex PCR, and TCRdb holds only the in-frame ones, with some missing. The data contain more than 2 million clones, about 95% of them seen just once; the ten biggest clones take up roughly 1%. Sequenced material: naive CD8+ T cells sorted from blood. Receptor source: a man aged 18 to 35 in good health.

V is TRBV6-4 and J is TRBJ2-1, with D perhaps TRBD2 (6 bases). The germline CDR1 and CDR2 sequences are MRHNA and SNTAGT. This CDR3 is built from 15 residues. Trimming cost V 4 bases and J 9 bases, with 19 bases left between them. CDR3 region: CASSGRGLDRGEQFF. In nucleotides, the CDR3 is TGTGCCAGCAGTGGGCGGGGTTTAGATCGGGGTGAGCAGTTCTTC.

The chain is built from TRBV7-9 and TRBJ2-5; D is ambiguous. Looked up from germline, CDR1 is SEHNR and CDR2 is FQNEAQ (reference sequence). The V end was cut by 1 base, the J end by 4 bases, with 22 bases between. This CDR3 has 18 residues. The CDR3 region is CASSLESWYIMSGETQYF. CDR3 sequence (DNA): TGTGCCAGCAGCTTAGAGTCTTGGTATATAATGTCTGGAGAGACCCAGTACTTC.

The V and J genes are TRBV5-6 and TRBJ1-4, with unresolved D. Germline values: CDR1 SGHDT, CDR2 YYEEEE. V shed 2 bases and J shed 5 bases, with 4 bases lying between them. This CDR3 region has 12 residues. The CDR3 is CASSLLNEKLFF. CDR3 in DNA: TGTGCCAGCAGCTTATTAAATGAAAAACTGTTTTTT.

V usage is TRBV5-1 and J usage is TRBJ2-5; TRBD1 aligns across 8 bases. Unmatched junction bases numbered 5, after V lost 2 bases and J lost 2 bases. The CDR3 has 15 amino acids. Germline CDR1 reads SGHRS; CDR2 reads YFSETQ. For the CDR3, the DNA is TGCGCCAGCAGCTTCCAGGGGGCAGCTCAAGAGACCCAGTACTTC. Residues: CASSFQGAAQETQYF.

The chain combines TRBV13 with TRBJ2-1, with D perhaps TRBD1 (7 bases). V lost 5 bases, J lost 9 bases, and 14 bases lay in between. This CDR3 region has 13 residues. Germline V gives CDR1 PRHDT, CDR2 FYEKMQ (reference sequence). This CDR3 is CASSPGGFGEQFF. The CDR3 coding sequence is TGTGCCAGCAGCCCAGGGGGGTTTGGTGAGCAGTTCTTC.

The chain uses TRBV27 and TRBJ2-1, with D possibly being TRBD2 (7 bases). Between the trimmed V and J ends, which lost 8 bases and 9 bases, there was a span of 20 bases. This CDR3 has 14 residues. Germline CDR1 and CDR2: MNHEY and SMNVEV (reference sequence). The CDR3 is CASSGGDGQGEQFF. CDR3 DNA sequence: TGTGCCAGCTCGGGGGGCGACGGTCAAGGTGAGCAGTTCTTC.

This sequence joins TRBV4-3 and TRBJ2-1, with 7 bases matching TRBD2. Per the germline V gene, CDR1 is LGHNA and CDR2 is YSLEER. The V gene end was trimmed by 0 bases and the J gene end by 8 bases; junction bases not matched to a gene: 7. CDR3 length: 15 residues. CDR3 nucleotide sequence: TGCGCCAGCAGCCAAGAGTCTAGCGGTGCCTATGAGCAGTTCTTC. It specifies CASSQESSGAYEQFF.

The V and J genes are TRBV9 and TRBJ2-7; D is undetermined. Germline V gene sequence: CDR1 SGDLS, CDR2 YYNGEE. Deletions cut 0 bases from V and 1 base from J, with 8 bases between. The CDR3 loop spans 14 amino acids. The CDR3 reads CASSVVPYSYEQYF. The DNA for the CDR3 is TGTGCCAGCAGCGTAGTCCCGTATTCCTACGAGCAGTACTTC.

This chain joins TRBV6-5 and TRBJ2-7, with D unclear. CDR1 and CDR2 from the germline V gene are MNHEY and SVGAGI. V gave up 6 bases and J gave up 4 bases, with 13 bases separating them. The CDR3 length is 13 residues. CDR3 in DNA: TGTGCCAGCAGGGATTGGACCGATTACGAGCAGTACTTC. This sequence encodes CASRDWTDYEQYF.

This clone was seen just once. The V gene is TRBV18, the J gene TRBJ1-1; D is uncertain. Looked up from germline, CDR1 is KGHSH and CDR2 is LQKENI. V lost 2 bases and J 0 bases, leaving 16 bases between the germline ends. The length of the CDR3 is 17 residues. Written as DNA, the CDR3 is TGTGCCAGCTCACCAATATTTACCCCCGGGGTGAACACTGAAGCTTTCTTT. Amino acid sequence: CASSPIFTPGVNTEAFF.

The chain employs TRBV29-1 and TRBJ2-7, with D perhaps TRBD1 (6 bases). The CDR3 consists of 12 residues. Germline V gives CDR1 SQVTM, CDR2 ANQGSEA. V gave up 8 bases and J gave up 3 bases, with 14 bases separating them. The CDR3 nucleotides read TGCAGCCCAACAGGGCTTAACTACGAGCAGTACTTC. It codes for CSPTGLNYEQYF.

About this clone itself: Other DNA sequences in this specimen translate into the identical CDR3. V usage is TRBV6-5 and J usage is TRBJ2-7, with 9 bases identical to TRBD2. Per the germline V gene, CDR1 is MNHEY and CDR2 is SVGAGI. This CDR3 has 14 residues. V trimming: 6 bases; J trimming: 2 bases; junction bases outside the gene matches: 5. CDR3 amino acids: CASSPGLAAYEQYF. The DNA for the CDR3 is TGTGCCAGCAGCCCGGGACTAGCAGCCTACGAGCAGTACTTC.

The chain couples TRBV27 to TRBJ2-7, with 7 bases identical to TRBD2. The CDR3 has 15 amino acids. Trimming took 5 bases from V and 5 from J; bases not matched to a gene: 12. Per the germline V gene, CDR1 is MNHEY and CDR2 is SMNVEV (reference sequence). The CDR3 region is CASSPLPGGDHEQYF. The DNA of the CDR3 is TGTGCCAGCAGTCCTCTACCTGGGGGGGACCACGAGCAGTACTTC.

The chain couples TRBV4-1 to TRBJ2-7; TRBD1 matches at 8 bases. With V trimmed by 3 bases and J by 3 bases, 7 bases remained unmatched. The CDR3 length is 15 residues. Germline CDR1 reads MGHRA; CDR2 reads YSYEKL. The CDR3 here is CASSQGDRIIYEQYF. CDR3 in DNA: TGCGCCAGCAGCCAGGGGGACAGGATAATCTACGAGCAGTACTTC.

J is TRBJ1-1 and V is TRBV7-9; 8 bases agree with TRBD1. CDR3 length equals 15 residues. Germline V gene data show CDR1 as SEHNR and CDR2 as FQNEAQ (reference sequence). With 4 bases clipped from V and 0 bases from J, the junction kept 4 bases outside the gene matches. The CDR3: CASSSRTGMNTEAFF. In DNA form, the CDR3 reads TGTGCCAGCAGCTCTCGGACAGGGATGAACACTGAAGCTTTCTTT.

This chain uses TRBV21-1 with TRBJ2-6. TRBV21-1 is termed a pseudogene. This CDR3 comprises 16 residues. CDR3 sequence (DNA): TGTGCCAGCAGCAAAGCGGACGAATCCGGGGCCAACGTCCTGACTTTC. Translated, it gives CASSKADESGANVLTF.

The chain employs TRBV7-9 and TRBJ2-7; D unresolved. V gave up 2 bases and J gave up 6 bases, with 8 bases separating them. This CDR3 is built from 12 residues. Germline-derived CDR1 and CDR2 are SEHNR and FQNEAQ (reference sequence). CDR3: CASSLLIGEQYF. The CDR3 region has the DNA TGTGCCAGCAGCTTATTGATAGGCGAGCAGTACTTC.

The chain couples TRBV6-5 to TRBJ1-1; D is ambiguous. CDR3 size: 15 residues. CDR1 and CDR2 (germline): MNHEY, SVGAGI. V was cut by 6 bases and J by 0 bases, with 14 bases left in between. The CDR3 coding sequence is TGTGCCAGCAGCTCCCCGTTTGGGCTGAACACTGAAGCTTTCTTT. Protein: CASSSPFGLNTEAFF.

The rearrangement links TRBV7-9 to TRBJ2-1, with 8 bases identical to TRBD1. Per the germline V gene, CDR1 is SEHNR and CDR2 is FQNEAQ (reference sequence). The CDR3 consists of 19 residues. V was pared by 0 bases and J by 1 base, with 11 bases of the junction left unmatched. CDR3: CASSLAISLDRASYNEQFF. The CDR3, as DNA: TGTGCCAGCAGCTTAGCAATTAGCCTGGACAGGGCATCCTACAATGAGCAGTTCTTC. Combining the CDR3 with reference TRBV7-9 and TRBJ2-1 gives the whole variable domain DTGVSQNPRHKITKRGQNVTFRCDPISEHNRLYWYRQTLGQGPEFLTYFQNEAQLEKSRLLSDRFSAERPKGSFSTLEIQRTEQGDSAMYLCASSLAISLDRASYNEQFFGPGTRLTVL.

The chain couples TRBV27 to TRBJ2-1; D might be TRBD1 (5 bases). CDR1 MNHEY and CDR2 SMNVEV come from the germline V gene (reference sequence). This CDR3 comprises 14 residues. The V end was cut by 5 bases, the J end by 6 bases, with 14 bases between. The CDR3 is CASSGAGPPNEQFF. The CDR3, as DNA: TGTGCCAGCAGTGGGGCAGGGCCCCCCAATGAGCAGTTCTTC.

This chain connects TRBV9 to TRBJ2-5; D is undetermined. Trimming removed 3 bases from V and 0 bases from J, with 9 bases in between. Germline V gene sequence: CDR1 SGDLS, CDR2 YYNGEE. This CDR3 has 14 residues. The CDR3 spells CASSGRRYQETQYF. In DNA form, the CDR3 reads TGTGCCAGCAGCGGCAGAAGGTACCAAGAGACCCAGTACTTC.

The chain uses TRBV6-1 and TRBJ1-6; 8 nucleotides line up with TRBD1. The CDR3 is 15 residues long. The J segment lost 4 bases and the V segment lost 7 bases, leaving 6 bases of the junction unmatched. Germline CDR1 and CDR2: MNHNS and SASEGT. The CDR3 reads CASIEGQAYNSPLHF. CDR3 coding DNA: TGTGCCAGCATTGAGGGACAGGCTTATAATTCACCCCTCCACTTT.

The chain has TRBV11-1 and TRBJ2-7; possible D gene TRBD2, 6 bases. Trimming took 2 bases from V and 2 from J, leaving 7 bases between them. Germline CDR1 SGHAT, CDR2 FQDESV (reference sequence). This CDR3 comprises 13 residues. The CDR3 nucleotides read TGTGCCAGCAGCTTACCGGGAGCCTACGAGCAGTACTTC. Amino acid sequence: CASSLPGAYEQYF.

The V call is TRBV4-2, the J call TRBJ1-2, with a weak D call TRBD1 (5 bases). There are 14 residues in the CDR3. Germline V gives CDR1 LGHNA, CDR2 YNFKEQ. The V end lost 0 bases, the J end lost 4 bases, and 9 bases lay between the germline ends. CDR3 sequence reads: CASSQEGGLYGYTF. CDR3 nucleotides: TGTGCCAGCAGCCAAGAGGGGGGTCTCTATGGCTACACCTTC.

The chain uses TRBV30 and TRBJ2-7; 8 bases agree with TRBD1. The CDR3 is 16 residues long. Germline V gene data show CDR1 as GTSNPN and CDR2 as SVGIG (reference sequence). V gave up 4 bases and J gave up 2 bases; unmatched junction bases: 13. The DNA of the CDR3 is TGTGCCTGGACCCGGACAGGGATCCGTTGGCCCTACGAGCAGTACTTC. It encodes CAWTRTGIRWPYEQYF.

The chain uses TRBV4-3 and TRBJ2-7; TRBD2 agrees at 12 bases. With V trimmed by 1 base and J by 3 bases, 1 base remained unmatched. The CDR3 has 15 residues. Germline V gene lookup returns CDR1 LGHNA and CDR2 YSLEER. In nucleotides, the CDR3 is TGCGCCAGCAGCCAAGGGACTAGCGGGAACTACGAGCAGTACTTC. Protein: CASSQGTSGNYEQYF.

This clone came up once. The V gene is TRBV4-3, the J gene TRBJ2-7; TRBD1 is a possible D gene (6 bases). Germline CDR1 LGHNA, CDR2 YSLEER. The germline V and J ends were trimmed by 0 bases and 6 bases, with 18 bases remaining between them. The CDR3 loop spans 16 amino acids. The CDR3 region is CASSQDRDTRWIEQYF. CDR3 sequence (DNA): TGCGCCAGCAGCCAAGATAGGGACACTAGATGGATCGAGCAGTACTTC.